The 21 T cell receptor beta chains below were found in one sample sequenced in a study of blood T cell repertoires in COVID-19. This table comes from immunoSEQ multiplex PCR, and its TCRdb copy is limited to in-frame clones, with some not included. Of some 200,000 clones in the sample, about nine tenths were seen once. Sample: peripheral blood. These receptors all come from a man between 70 and 80 years old with acute or convalescent COVID-19.

This chain connects TRBV14 to TRBJ2-7, with D perhaps matching TRBD1 (5 bases). V shed 2 bases and J shed 3 bases, with 20 bases lying between them. The germline V gene encodes CDR1 SGHDN and CDR2 FVKESK. This CDR3 comprises 17 residues. CDR3 region: CASSQWQYRGHIYEQYF. Written as DNA, the CDR3 is TGTGCCAGCAGCCAATGGCAATATCGAGGACATATCTACGAGCAGTACTTC. Full variable domain (missing parts from reference TRBV14 and TRBJ2-7): EAGVTQFPSHSVIEKGQTVTLRCDPISGHDNLYWYRRVMGKEIKFLLHFVKESKQDESGMPNNRFLAERTGGTYSTLKVQPAELEDSGVYFCASSQWQYRGHIYEQYFGPGTRLTVT.

This clone was observed a single time. The chain couples TRBV5-1 to TRBJ2-3; D remains ambiguous. Germline CDR1 SGHRS, CDR2 YFSETQ. V gave up 5 bases and J gave up 3 bases, with 7 bases separating them. CDR3 size: 12 residues. The CDR3 protein is CASRYRTDTQYF. CDR3 in DNA: TGCGCCAGCAGATACCGGACAGATACGCAGTATTTT.

The chain joins TRBV9 to TRBJ1-1, with 12 bases fitting TRBD1. Unmatched junction bases numbered 11, after V lost 3 bases and J lost 5 bases. The CDR3 is 17 residues long. The germline V gene has CDR1 SGDLS and CDR2 YYNGEE. The CDR3 sequence: CASSGRHGTGGLTEAFF. The CDR3 nucleotides are TGTGCCAGCAGCGGGCGACACGGGACAGGGGGCCTGACTGAAGCTTTCTTT.

The V call is TRBV7-9, the J call TRBJ2-3; 9 bases map to TRBD1. V gave up 5 bases and J gave up 5 bases; unmatched junction bases: 2. This CDR3 contains 13 residues. The germline V gene encodes CDR1 SEHNR and CDR2 FQNEAQ (reference sequence). This chain's CDR3 is CASSTGGQDTQYF. The CDR3 DNA follows: TGTGCCAGCAGCACAGGGGGCCAAGATACGCAGTATTTT.

The chain carries TRBV15 and TRBJ1-3; D uncertain. V lost 0 bases and J lost 4, with 19 bases in between. The germline V gene encodes CDR1 LNHNV and CDR2 YYDKDF (reference sequence). This CDR3 has 18 residues. DNA of the CDR3: TGTGCCACCAGCAGAGATTTCGGAGGCGCCGCGGGAGGAAACACCATATATTTT. Its protein product is CATSRDFGGAAGGNTIYF.

The CDR3 reads CASILGGALPGYTF. The CDR3 DNA sequence: TGTGCCAGCATCCTGGGGGGGGCGCTTCCTGGCTACACCTTC. The rearrangement uses TRBV5-6 and TRBJ1-2, with D perhaps matching TRBD1 (6 bases). In germline, CDR1 is SGHDT, CDR2 YYEEEE. The CDR3 has 14 amino acids. Trimming removed 6 bases from V and 7 bases from J, with 19 bases in between.

The genes are TRBV15 and TRBJ2-6; 9 nucleotides align to TRBD1. The V gene end was trimmed by 7 bases and the J gene end by 0 bases; junction bases not matched to a gene: 4. The CDR3 runs 16 residues. CDR1 is LNHNV, CDR2 YYDKDF, per germline (reference sequence). The CDR3 sequence is CATTDRGSSGANVLTF. CDR3 bases: TGTGCCACCACGGACAGGGGAAGCTCTGGGGCCAACGTCCTGACTTTC.

CDR3 residues: CASSGQGAIYGYTF. In nucleotides, the CDR3 is TGTGCCAGTAGCGGACAGGGGGCCATCTATGGCTACACCTTC. The chain carries TRBV19 and TRBJ1-2; 11 nucleotides align to TRBD1. This CDR3 has 14 residues. Unmatched junction bases numbered 4, after V lost 6 bases and J lost 4 bases. CDR1 and CDR2 from the germline V gene are LNHDA and SQIVND (reference sequence).

The J gene is TRBJ1-5, the V gene TRBV9; D may be TRBD1 (5 bases). This CDR3 spans 15 amino acids. Germline loops: CDR1 SGDLS, CDR2 YYNGEE. Trimming pared 1 base from V and 5 bases from J, leaving 13 bases between. Written as DNA, the CDR3 is TGTGCCAGCAGCGTACGCGCTGGGGCAGATCAGCCCCAGCATTTT. As protein: CASSVRAGADQPQHF.

A single count supports this clone. The gene calls are TRBV5-1 and TRBJ1-4; 9 bases are a match to TRBD1. CDR1 and CDR2 from the germline V gene are SGHRS and YFSETQ. The CDR3 has 14 residues. Trimming took 1 base from V and 6 from J; bases not matched to a gene: 1. The CDR3 DNA sequence: TGCGCCAGCAGCTTGACAGGGGGCGATGAAAAACTGTTTTTT. Its translation is CASSLTGGDEKLFF.

This sequence joins TRBV6-5 and TRBJ2-7; TRBD2 matches at 8 bases. Germline loops: CDR1 MNHEY, CDR2 SVGAGI. The V gene end was trimmed by 4 bases and the J gene end by 1 base; junction bases not matched to a gene: 6. CDR3 length: 15 amino acids. The CDR3 bases are TGTGCCAGCAGTTCCCAAGCTAGCGGGTCCTACGAGCAGTACTTC. This codes for CASSSQASGSYEQYF.

The chain is built from TRBV7-3 and TRBJ2-1; D may be TRBD1 (6 bases). Germline V gives CDR1 SGHTA, CDR2 FQGTGA. V lost 2 bases and J 4 bases, leaving 12 bases between the germline ends. The CDR3 has 15 residues. CDR3 in amino acids: CASSLGRGIYNEQFF. CDR3 bases: TGTGCCAGCAGCTTAGGCAGGGGAATATACAATGAGCAGTTCTTC.

The V call is TRBV6-5, the J call TRBJ2-7; 9 bases are shared with TRBD2. The trim removed 2 bases at V and 2 bases at J, leaving 4 bases unmatched. The germline gives CDR1 MNHEY, CDR2 SVGAGI. The CDR3 is 15 amino acids. CDR3 coding DNA: TGTGCCAGCAGTTACACGACTAGCGGACCCTACGAGCAGTACTTC. The encoded protein is CASSYTTSGPYEQYF.

The chain employs TRBV4-3 and TRBJ2-7, with 9 bases fitting TRBD1. The CDR3 is 15 residues long. Germline trimming cut 2 bases from V and 3 bases from J; bases unmatched to any gene: 5. Germline values: CDR1 LGHNA, CDR2 YSLEER. CDR3 region: CASSQTDRGIYEQYF. CDR3 nucleotide sequence: TGCGCCAGCAGCCAAACTGACAGGGGGATCTACGAGCAGTACTTC.

The rearrangement uses TRBV18 and TRBJ2-7, with D tentatively TRBD1 (6 bases). Germline-derived CDR1 and CDR2 are KGHSH and LQKENI. The CDR3 extends over 13 amino acids. Trimming removed 6 bases from V and 2 bases from J, with 11 bases in between. The CDR3 nucleotides are TGTGCCAGCTCGATCGGGACAACCTACGAGCAGTACTTC. It yields the protein CASSIGTTYEQYF.

The chain joins TRBV5-4 to TRBJ2-7; 9 bases fit TRBD1. The germline V gene encodes CDR1 SGHNT and CDR2 YYREEE (reference sequence). V was pared by 7 bases and J by 1 base, with 6 bases of the junction left unmatched. This CDR3 region has 14 residues. The CDR3 bases are TGTGCCAGCGCGACAGGGGGAGAGTCCTACGAGCAGTACTTC. It yields the protein CASATGGESYEQYF.

The rearrangement uses TRBV18 and TRBJ1-2, with D perhaps matching TRBD1 (5 bases). The CDR3 loop spans 14 amino acids. The V and J ends lost 3 bases and 8 bases respectively, with 16 bases between them. Germline CDR1 and CDR2: KGHSH and LQKENI. The CDR3 loop is CASSPLLQGLGYTF. As DNA, the CDR3 is TGTGCCAGCTCACCCCTATTGCAGGGTTTGGGCTACACCTTC.

V and J are TRBV7-2 and TRBJ2-1; possibly TRBD2 for D (7 bases). CDR1 and CDR2 (germline): SGHTA, FQGNSA. The CDR3 spans 17 residues. Trimming removed 4 bases at V and 6 bases at J, with 22 bases between. DNA of the CDR3: TGTGCCAGCAGCTGGCCTGGGGGCGGGAGAGGAGGCAATGAGCAGTTCTTC. Encoded protein: CASSWPGGGRGGNEQFF.

The chain couples TRBV14 to TRBJ1-2; TRBD1 is a possible D gene (6 bases). Trimming took 0 bases from V and 8 from J, leaving 22 bases between them. Germline V CDR1 and CDR2: SGHDN, FVKESK. The CDR3 is 17 amino acids. The CDR3 sequence: CASSQDYRVAGWRGYTF. CDR3 sequence (DNA): TGTGCCAGCAGCCAAGACTACAGGGTGGCCGGTTGGCGCGGCTACACCTTC.

The chain uses TRBV11-1 and TRBJ1-5, with a tentative D call TRBD1 (5 bases). CDR1 is SGHAT and CDR2 is FQDESV in the germline V gene (reference sequence). The CDR3 totals 13 residues. Trimming took 2 bases from V and 6 from J, leaving 8 bases between them. CDR3 in DNA: TGTGCCAGCAGCTTACAGGGCGGTCAGCCCCAGCATTTT. Translating gives CASSLQGGQPQHF.

This chain connects TRBV28 to TRBJ2-7; 9 positions agree with TRBD1. With 4 bases clipped from V and 3 bases from J, the junction kept 10 bases outside the gene matches. CDR1 and CDR2 (germline): MDHEN, SYDVKM. This CDR3 comprises 16 residues. The CDR3 DNA follows: TGTGCCAGCAGTTCCTACGTCGGGACAGGGTACTACGAGCAGTACTTC. Protein: CASSSYVGTGYYEQYF.